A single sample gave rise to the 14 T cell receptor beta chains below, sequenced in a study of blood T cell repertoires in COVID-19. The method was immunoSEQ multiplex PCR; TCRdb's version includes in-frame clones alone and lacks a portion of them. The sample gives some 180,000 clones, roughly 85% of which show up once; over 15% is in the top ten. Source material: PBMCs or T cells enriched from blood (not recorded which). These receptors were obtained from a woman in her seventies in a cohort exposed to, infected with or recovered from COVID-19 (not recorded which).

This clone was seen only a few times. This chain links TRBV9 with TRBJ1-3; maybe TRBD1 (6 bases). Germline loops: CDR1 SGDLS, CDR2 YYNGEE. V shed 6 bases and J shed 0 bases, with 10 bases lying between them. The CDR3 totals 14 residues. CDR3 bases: TGTGCCAGCACTACAGGGAACTCTGGAAACACCATATATTTT. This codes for CASTTGNSGNTIYF.

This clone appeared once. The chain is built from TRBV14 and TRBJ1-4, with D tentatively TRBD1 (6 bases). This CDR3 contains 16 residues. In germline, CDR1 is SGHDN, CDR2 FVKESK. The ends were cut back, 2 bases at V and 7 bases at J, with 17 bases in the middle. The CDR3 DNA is TGTGCCAGCAGCCAAAGTCCTACAGGGAGTTTTGAAAAACTGTTTTTT. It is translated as CASSQSPTGSFEKLFF. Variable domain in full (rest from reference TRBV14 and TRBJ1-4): EAGVTQFPSHSVIEKGQTVTLRCDPISGHDNLYWYRRVMGKEIKFLLHFVKESKQDESGMPNNRFLAERTGGTYSTLKVQPAELEDSGVYFCASSQSPTGSFEKLFFGSGTQLSVL.

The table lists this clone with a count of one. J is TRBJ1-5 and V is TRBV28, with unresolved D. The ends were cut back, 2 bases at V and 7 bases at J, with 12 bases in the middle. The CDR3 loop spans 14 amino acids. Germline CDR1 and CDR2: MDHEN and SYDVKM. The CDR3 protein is CASSLGSGWQPQHF. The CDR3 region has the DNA TGTGCCAGCAGTTTAGGGTCGGGTTGGCAGCCCCAGCATTTT. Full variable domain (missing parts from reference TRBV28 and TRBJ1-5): DVKVTQSSRYLVKRTGEKVFLECVQDMDHENMFWYRQDPGLGLRLIYFSYDVKMKEKGDIPEGYSVSREKKERFSLILESASTNQTSMYLCASSLGSGWQPQHFGDGTRLSIL.

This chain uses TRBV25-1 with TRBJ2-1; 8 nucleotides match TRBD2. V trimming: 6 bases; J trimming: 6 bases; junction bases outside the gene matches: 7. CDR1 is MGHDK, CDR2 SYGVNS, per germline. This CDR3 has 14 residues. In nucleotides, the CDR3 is TGTGCCAGCAGCGAACCAGCGGGAGCCAATGAGCAGTTCTTC. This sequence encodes CASSEPAGANEQFF.

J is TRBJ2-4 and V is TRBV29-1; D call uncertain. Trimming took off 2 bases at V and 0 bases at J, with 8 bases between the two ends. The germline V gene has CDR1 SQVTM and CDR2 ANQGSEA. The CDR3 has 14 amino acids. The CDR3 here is CSVETPGAKNIQYF. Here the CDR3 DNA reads TGCAGCGTTGAAACCCCCGGAGCCAAAAACATTCAGTACTTC. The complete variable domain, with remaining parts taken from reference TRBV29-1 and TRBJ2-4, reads SAVISQKPSRDICQRGTSLTIQCQVDSQVTMMFWYRQQPGQSLTLIATANQGSEATYESGFVIDKFPISRPNLTFSTLTVSNMSPEDSSIYLCSVETPGAKNIQYFGAGTRLSVL.

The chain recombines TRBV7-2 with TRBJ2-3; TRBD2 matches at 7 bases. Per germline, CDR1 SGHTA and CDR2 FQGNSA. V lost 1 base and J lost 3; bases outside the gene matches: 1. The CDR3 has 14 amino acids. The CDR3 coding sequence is TGTGCCAGCAGCTTAGGACTAGCAACAGATACGCAGTATTTT. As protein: CASSLGLATDTQYF.

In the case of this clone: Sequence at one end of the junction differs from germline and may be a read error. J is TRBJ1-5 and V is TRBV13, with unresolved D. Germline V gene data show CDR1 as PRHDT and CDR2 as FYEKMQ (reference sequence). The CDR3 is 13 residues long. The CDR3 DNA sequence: TGTGCCGGCAGCTTTGGCAAAAATCAGCCCCAGCATTTT. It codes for CAGSFGKNQPQHF.

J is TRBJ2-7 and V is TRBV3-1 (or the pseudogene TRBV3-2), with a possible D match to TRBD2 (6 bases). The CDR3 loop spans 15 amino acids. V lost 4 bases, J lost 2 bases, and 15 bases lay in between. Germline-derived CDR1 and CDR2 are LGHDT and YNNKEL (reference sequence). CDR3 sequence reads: CASSLGSASTYEQYF. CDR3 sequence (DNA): TGTGCCAGCAGCCTCGGGAGTGCTAGCACCTACGAGCAGTACTTC.

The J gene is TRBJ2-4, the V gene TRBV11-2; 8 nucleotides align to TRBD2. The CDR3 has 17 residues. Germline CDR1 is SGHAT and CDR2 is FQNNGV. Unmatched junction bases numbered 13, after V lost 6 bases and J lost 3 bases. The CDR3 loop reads CASSRGGYGNYKNIQYF. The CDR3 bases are TGTGCCAGCAGTCGGGGGGGTTACGGGAATTACAAAAACATTCAGTACTTC.

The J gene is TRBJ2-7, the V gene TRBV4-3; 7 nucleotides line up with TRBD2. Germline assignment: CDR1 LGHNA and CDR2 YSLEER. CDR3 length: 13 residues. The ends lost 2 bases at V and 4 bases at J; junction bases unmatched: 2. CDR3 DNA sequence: TGCGCCAGCAGCCAACTTAGCGGGTACGAGCAGTACTTC. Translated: CASSQLSGYEQYF.

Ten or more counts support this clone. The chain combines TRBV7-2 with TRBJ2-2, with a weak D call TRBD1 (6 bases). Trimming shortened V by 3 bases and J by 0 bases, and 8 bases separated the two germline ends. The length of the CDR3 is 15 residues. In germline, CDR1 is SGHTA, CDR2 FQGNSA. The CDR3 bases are TGTGCCAGCAGCTTGGGGGCGTCGAACACCGGGGAGCTGTTTTTT. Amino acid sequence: CASSLGASNTGELFF.

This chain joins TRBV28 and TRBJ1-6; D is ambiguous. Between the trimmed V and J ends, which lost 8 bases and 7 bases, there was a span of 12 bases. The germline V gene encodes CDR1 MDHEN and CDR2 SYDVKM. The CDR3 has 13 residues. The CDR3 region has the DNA TGTGCCAGCTACCCTAGGCCCAATTCACCCCTCCACTTT. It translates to CASYPRPNSPLHF.

The CDR3 nucleotides read TGTGCCAGCAGTTTCTCACAGGGGGGCGAGCAGTACTTC. Protein product: CASSFSQGGEQYF. V and J are TRBV27 and TRBJ2-7; 8 nucleotides match TRBD1. V trimming: 3 bases; J trimming: 6 bases; junction bases outside the gene matches: 4. The CDR3 totals 13 residues. Germline V lookup: CDR1 MNHEY, CDR2 SMNVEV (reference sequence).

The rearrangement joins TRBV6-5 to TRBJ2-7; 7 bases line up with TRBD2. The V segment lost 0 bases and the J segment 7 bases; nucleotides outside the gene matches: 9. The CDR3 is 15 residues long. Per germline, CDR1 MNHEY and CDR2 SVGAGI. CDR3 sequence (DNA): TGTGCCAGCAGTTACTCGGGCGGGAGAGCCATTGAGCAGTACTTC. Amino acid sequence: CASSYSGGRAIEQYF.